This T cell receptor (beta chain) was identified during a study of cytomegalovirus exposure and HLA in healthy donors. Primers included in the PCR were 60 Vbeta and 13 Jbeta primers. TCRdb's table, derived via immunoSEQ multiplex PCR, lists solely in-frame clones and lacks some. This sample carries 78,000 or so clones, around 62% of them seen once, and the ten largest clones take approximately 4%. J was trimmed by 1 base and V by 2 bases; bases with no gene match: 0. The CDR3 length is 15 residues. Germline V gene sequence: CDR1 SGHAT, CDR2 FQNNGV. The rearrangement uses TRBV11-2 and TRBJ2-3; 10 bases align to TRBD2. The sequence derives from a male donor in good health and CMV-seropositive. The sequenced material came from PBMCs. The CDR3 nucleotides read TGTGCCAGCAGCTTACTAGCGGGGGGCACAGATACGCAGTATTTT. This encodes CASSLLAGGTDTQYF.